A single TCR beta chain is shown here with its context. Its specificity is unknown. This record belongs to a study of T cell responses to AZD1222 COVID-19 vaccine. Study-level points and caveats: Regions left unmutated in variants are reportedly the target of nearly half of spike-specific TCRs. Baseline seropositives among AZD1222 recipients totaled only 5 to 7. Clonal diversity may have been underestimated in mostly white British donors.

Here immunoSEQ multiplex PCR was the method, and the copy in TCRdb shows in-frame clones only, minus some. The data contain 80,000 to 100,000 clones, about nine tenths of them seen just once; the ten biggest clones take up around 2.8%. V trimming: 4 bases; J trimming: 4 bases; junction bases outside the gene matches: 11. The CDR3 is 17 amino acids. Germline V CDR1 and CDR2: SGHVS, FQNEAQ. The sequence was collected from an adult in good health. The chain carries TRBV7-8 and TRBJ2-3; 10 bases map to TRBD2. The sequences come from peripheral blood, collected on day 0 of MenACWY control vaccination. The CDR3 loop is CASSSTLAGGDSDTQYF. CDR3 coding DNA: TGTGCCAGCAGCTCGACATTAGCGGGGGGCGACTCAGATACGCAGTATTTT.